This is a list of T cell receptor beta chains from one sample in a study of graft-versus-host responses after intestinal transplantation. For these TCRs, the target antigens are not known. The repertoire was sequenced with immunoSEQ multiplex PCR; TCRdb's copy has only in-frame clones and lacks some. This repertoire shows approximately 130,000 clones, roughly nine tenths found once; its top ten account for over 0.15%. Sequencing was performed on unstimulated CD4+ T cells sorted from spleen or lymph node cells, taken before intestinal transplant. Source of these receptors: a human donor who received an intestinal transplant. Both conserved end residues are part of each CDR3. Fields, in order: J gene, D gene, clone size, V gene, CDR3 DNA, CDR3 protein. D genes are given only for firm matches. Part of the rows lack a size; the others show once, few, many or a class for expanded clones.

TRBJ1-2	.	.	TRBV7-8	TGTGCCAGCAGCTTAGACCTCGTGGTGGCGAACTATGGCTACACCTTC	CASSLDLVVANYGYTF
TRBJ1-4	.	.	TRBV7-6	TGTGCCAGCAGCGCTGGAGGGTTGGCAACTAATGAAAAACTGTTTTTT	CASSAGGLATNEKLFF
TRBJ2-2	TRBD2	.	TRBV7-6	TGTGCCAGCAGCTTAGGGGGGGGAACAAACACCGGGGAGCTGTTTTTT	CASSLGGGTNTGELFF
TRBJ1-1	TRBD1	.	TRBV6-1	TGTGCCAGCAGTGATTCAGGGGGGTCTGAAGCTTTCTTT	CASSDSGGSEAFF
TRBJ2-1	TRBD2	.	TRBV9	TGTGCCAGCAGTCTTAGCGGGGGGCACGACAATGAGCAGTTCTTC	CASSLSGGHDNEQFF
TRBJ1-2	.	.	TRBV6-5	TGTGCCAGCAGTTATTGGGCCGGCTCATCCTATGGCTACACCTTC	CASSYWAGSSYGYTF
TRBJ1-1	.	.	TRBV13	TGTGCCAGCAGCCCCGAGGGCGGGACTAAAGGGGCTTTCTTT	CASSPEGGTKGAFF
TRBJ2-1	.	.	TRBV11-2	TGTGCCAGCAGCGCCCGAGTTGGGGGCCCCTACAATGAGCAGTTCTTC	CASSARVGGPYNEQFF
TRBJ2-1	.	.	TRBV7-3	TGTGCCAGCAGCCCCCGGACTCCTAATGAGCAGTTCTTC	CASSPRTPNEQFF
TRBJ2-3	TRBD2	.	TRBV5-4	TGTGCCAGCCGGGGGGTTAGCACAGATACGCAGTATTTT	CASRGVSTDTQYF
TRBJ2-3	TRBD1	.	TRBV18	TGTGCCAGCTCACGTAGGACAGGAAGGGGCACAGATACGCAGTATTTT	CASSRRTGRGTDTQYF
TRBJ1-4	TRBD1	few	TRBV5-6	TGTGCCAGCAGCTCGACAGGGGGCGGGGAAAAACTGTTTTTT	CASSSTGGGEKLFF
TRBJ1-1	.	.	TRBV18	TGTGCCAGCTCCCAGCACGTGAACACTGAAGCTTTCTTT	CASSQHVNTEAFF
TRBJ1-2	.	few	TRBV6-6	TGTGCCAGCAGACCACGGGGGGGGTCGTCTGGCTATGGCTACACCTTC	CASRPRGGSSGYGYTF
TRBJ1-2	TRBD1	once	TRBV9	TGTGCCAGCAGGCGCACAGGGGGCGAGTATGGCTACACCTTC	CASRRTGGEYGYTF
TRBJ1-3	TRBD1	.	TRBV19	TGTGCCAGTAGAGTACTTACAGGGGCTGGAAACACCATATATTTT	CASRVLTGAGNTIYF
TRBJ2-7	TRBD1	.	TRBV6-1	TGTGCCAGCAGTGAAAAGTCGAACAGGGGGTTCCTCGCCTACGAGCAGTACTTC	CASSEKSNRGFLAYEQYF
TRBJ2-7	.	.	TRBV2	TGTGCCAGTACGCGCGAGGACTACGAGCAGTACTTC	CASTREDYEQYF
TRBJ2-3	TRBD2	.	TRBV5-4	TGTGCCAGCAGCTTGGATTCTCTAGCGGGGGGGCGAGGGGATACGCAGTATTTT	CASSLDSLAGGRGDTQYF
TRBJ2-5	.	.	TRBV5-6	TGTGCCAGCAGCTTTATGGCGGGGGAGACCCAGTACTTC	CASSFMAGETQYF
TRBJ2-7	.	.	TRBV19	TGTGCCAGTAGCGACCGGGACCTTAGAGGGGGAGAGCAGTACTTC	CASSDRDLRGGEQYF
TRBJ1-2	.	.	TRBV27	TGTGCCAGCAGTTTATCGACCCCCGGGGCCTATGGCTACACCTTC	CASSLSTPGAYGYTF
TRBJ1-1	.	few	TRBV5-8	TGTGCCAGCAGCCCATGGGGCGGGACCATGAACACTGAAGCTTTCTTT	CASSPWGGTMNTEAFF
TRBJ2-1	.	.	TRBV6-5	TGTGCCAGCAGTCGGACAGCCTACAATGAGCAGTTCTTC	CASSRTAYNEQFF
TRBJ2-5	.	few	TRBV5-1	TGCGCCAGCGAGCTGGGCGGGACCCAGTACTTC	CASELGGTQYF
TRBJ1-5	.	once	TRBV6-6	TGTGCCAGCAGCCCGACTAATCAGCCCCAGCATTTT	CASSPTNQPQHF
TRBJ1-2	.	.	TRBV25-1	TGTGCCAGCAGTGAATCCCCAGACTATGGCTACACCTTC	CASSESPDYGYTF
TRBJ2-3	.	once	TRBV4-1	TGCGCCAGCAGCCAAGGGGGGTCAATTAAAACCTCAGGGGATACGCAGTATTTT	CASSQGGSIKTSGDTQYF
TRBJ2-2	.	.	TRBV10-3	TGTGCCATCAGTGGGCGGCAGGGAGGCACCGGGGAGCTGTTTTTT	CAISGRQGGTGELFF
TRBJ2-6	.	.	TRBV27	TGTGCCAGCAGTTTGACCGACAGTTTGGGCGCCAACGTCCTGACTTTC	CASSLTDSLGANVLTF
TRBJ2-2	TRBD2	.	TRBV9	TGTGCCAGCAGCGTGGGAGGGGCCGGCGGGGAGCTGTTTTTT	CASSVGGAGGELFF
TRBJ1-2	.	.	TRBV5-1	TGCGCCAGCAGCTTGGCGGGGGAAGGCTACACCTTC	CASSLAGEGYTF
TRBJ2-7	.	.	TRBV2	TGTGCCAGCAGTGAGGCCCCTCTCACTCAGTACTTC	CASSEAPLTQYF
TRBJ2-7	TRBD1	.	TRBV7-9	TGTGCCAGCAGCTTCTTGGACCGGGACAGGGGGCGCGGGGTCTACGAGCAGTACTTC	CASSFLDRDRGRGVYEQYF
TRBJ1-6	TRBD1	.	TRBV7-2	TGTGCCAGCAGCTTTGGAATAGGGACAGAAAGTTCACCCCTCCACTTT	CASSFGIGTESSPLHF
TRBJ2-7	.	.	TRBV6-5	TGTGCCAGCAGTAGACAGGAGTCTTCCTACGAGCAGTACTTC	CASSRQESSYEQYF
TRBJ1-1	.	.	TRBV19	TGTGCCAGTACATCCATGAACACTGAAGCTTTCTTT	CASTSMNTEAFF
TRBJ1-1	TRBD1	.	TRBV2	TGTGCCAGGGACAGGGGATCCACTGAAGCTTTCTTT	CARDRGSTEAFF
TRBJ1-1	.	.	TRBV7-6	TGTGCCAGCAGCCTTCTTATATCAGGGGTTACTACCAACACTGAAGCTTTCTTT	CASSLLISGVTTNTEAFF
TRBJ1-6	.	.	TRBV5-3	TGTGCCAGAAGCTTAGATCCCCCGAGAGGCAGACATAATTCACCCCTCCACTTT	CARSLDPPRGRHNSPLHF
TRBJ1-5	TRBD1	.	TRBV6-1	TGTGCCAGCAGTACGGACAGGGCTAGCAATCAGCCCCAGCATTTT	CASSTDRASNQPQHF
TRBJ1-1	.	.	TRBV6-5	TGTGCCAGCAGCCCGATTAGAGGCACTGAAGCTTTCTTT	CASSPIRGTEAFF
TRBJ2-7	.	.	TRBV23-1	TGCGCCAGCATCGGCAGGATACCACATCCGTTACTTTACGAGCAGTACTTC	CASIGRIPHPLLYEQYF
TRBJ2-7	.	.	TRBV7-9	TGTGCCAGCAGCTTCGCCCAAAACTCCTACGAGCAGTACTTC	CASSFAQNSYEQYF
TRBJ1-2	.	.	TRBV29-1	TGCAGCGTTGATTCCAGGGTCGGTGGCTACACCTTC	CSVDSRVGGYTF
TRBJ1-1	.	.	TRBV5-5	TGTGCCAGCAGCTGGGGGGCGGAAGCTTTCTTT	CASSWGAEAFF
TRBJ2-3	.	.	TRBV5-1	TGCGCCAGCAGCTTGGATTATAGCACAGATACGCAGTATTTT	CASSLDYSTDTQYF
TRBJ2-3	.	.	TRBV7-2	TGTGCCAGCAGCCTGGACTCAAGAGAGGGGGATACGCAGTATTTT	CASSLDSREGDTQYF
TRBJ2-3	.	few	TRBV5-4	TGTGCCAGCAGCTCGGGTTTGGGGAGAGATACGCAGTATTTT	CASSSGLGRDTQYF
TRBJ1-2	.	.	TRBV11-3	TGTGCCAGCAGCACTGGACAGTATTATGGCTACACCTTC	CASSTGQYYGYTF
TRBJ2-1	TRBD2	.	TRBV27	TGTGCCAGCAGACTAGCGGGGGGTCGCTCTGGGGAGCAGTTCTTC	CASRLAGGRSGEQFF
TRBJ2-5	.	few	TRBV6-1	TGTGCCAGCAGTGACTCCCAAGAGACCCAGTACTTC	CASSDSQETQYF
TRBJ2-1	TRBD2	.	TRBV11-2	TGTGCCAGCAGCTACCCCAGCGGGGGTTTGAATGAGCAGTTCTTC	CASSYPSGGLNEQFF
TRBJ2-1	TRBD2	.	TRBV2	TGTGCCAGGGGGCTAGCGGGGGTCTACAATGAGCAGTTCTTC	CARGLAGVYNEQFF
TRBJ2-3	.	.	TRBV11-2	TGTGCCAGCAGCTTATCCTCGCCAACAACAGATACGCAGTATTTT	CASSLSSPTTDTQYF